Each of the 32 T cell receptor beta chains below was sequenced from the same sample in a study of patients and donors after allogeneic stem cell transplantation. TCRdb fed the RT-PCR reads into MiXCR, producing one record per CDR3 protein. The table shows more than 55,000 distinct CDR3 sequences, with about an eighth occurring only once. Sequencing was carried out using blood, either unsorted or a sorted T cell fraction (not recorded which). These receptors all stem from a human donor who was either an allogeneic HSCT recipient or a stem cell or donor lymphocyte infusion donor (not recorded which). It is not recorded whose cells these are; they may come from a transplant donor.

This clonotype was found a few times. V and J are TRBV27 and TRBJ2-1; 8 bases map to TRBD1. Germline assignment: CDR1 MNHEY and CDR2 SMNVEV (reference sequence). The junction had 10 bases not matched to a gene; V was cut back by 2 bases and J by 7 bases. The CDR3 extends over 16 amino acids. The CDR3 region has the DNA TGTGCCAGCAGTTTAATTCTATTGGACAGGGAAAATGAGCAGTTCTTC. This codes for CASSLILLDRENEQFF.

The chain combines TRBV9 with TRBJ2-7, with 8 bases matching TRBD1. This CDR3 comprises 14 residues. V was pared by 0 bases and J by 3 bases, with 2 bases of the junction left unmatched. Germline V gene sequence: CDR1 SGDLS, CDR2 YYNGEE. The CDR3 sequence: CASSVVDRDYEQYF. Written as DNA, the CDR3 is TGTGCCAGCAGCGTAGTGGACAGGGACTACGAGCAGTACTTC.

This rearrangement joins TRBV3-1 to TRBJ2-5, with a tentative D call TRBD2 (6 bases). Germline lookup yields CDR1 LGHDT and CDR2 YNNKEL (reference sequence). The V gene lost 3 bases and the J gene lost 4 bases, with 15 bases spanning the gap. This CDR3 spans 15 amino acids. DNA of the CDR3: TGTGCCAGCAGCCAGTACCGCAAAGCGGGAGAGACCCAGTACTTC. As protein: CASSQYRKAGETQYF.

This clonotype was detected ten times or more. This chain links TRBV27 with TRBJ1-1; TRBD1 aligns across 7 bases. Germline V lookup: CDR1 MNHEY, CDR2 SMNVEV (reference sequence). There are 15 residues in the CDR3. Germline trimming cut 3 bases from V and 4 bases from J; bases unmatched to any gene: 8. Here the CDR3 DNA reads TGTGCCAGCAGTTTCTATGACAGGGCCGGCACTGAAGCTTTCTTT. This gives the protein CASSFYDRAGTEAFF.

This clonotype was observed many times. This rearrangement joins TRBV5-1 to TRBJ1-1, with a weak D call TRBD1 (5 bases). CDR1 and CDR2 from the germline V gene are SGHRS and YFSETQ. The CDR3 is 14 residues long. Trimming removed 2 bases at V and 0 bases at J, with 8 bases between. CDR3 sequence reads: CASSFRDLNTEAFF. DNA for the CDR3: TGCGCCAGCAGCTTCCGGGACTTGAACACTGAAGCTTTCTTT.

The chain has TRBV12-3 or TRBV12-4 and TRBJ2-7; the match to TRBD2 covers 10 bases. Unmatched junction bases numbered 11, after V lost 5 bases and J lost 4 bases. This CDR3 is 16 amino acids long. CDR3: CASSPGRTSGYYEQYF. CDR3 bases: TGTGCCAGCAGTCCTGGGAGGACTAGCGGATATTACGAGCAGTACTTC.

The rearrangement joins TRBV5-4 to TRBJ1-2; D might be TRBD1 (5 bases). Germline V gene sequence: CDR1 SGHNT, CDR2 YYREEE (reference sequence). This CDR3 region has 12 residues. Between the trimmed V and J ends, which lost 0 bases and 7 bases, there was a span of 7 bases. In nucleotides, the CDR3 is TGTGCCAGCAGCTTGGCCGGGGGTGGCTACACCTTC. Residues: CASSLAGGGYTF.

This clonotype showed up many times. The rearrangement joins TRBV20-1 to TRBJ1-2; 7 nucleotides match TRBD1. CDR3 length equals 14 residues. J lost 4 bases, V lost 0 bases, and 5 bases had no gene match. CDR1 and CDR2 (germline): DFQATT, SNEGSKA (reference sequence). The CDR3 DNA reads TGCAGTGCTAGAGATCATTGGGACAGCTATGGCTACACCTTC. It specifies CSARDHWDSYGYTF.

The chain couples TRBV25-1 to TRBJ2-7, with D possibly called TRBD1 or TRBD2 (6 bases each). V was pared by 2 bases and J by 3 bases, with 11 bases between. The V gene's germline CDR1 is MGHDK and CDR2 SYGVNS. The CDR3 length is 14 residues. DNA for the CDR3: TGTGCCAGCAGTGAAAGGGGGAGGATCTACGAGCAGTACTTC. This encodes CASSERGRIYEQYF.

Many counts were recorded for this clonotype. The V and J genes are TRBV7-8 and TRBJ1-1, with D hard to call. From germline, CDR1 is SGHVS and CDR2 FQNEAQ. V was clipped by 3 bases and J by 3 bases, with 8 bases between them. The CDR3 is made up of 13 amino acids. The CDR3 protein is CASSFNFHTEAFF. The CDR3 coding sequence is TGTGCCAGCAGCTTTAATTTCCACACTGAAGCTTTCTTT.

CDR3 residues: CASSLSVFLYNEQFF. In nucleotides, the CDR3 is TGTGCCAGCAGTCTCTCCGTGTTTCTCTACAATGAGCAGTTCTTC. The chain recombines TRBV27 with TRBJ2-1; no definite D call. This CDR3 spans 15 amino acids. Between the trimmed V and J ends, which lost 5 bases and 3 bases, there was a span of 14 bases. CDR1 and CDR2 from the germline V gene are MNHEY and SMNVEV (reference sequence).

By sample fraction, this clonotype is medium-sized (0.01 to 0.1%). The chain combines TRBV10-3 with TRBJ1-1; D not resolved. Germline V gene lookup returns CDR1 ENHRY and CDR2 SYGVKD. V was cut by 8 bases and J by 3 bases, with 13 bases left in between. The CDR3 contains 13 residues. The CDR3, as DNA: TGTGCCATCCGTATGCCGCTGGACACTGAAGCTTTCTTT. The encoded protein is CAIRMPLDTEAFF.

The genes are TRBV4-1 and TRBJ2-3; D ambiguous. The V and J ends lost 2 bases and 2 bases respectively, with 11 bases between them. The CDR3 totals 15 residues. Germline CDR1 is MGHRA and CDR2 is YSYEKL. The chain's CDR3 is CASSQTYLLTDTQYF. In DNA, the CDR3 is TGCGCCAGCAGCCAAACATACCTTCTCACAGATACGCAGTATTTT.

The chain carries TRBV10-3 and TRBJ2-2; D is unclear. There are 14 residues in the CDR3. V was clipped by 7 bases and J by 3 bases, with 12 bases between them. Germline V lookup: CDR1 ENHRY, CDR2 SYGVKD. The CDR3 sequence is CAINRSGYTGELFF. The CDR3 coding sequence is TGTGCCATCAACCGGAGTGGTTACACCGGGGAGCTGTTTTTT.

CDR3 residues: CATSRDWTGMRAKNIQYF. The DNA of the CDR3 is TGTGCCACCAGCAGAGATTGGACAGGAATGAGGGCCAAAAACATTCAGTACTTC. The rearrangement links TRBV15 to TRBJ2-4; TRBD1 agrees at 7 bases. The junction had 9 bases not matched to a gene; V was cut back by 0 bases and J by 1 base. Germline values: CDR1 LNHNV, CDR2 YYDKDF (reference sequence). The CDR3 sequence is 18 residues long.

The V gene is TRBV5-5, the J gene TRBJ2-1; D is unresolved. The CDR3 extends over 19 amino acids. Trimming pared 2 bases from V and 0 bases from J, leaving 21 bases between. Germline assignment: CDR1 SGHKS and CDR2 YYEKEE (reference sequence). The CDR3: CASSFQPRVASSSYNEQFF. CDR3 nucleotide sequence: TGTGCCAGCAGCTTTCAGCCCCGGGTCGCGAGTTCCTCCTACAATGAGCAGTTCTTC.

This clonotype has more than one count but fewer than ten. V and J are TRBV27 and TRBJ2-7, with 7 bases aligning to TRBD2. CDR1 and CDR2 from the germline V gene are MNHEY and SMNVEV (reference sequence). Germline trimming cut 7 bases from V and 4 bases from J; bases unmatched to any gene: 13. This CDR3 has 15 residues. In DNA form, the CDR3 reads TGTGCCAGCACCTTAACTTCAGCGGGGTCGTACGAGCAGTACTTC. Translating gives CASTLTSAGSYEQYF.

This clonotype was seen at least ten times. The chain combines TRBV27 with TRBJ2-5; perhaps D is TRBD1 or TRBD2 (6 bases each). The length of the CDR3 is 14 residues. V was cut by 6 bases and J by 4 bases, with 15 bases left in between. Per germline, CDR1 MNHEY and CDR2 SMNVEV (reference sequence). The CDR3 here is CASSLWSGAETQYF. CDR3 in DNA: TGTGCCAGCAGCCTATGGTCGGGGGCAGAGACCCAGTACTTC.

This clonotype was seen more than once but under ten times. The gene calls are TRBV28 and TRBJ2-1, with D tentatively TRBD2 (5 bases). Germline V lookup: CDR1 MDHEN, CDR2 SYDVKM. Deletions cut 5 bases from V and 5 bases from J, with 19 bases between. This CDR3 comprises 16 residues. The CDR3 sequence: CASSHQPTGIDNEQFF. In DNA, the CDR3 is TGTGCCAGCAGTCATCAACCCACCGGGATAGACAATGAGCAGTTCTTC. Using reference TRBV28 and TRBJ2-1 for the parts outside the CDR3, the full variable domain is DVKVTQSSRYLVKRTGEKVFLECVQDMDHENMFWYRQDPGLGLRLIYFSYDVKMKEKGDIPEGYSVSREKKERFSLILESASTNQTSMYLCASSHQPTGIDNEQFFGPGTRLTVL.

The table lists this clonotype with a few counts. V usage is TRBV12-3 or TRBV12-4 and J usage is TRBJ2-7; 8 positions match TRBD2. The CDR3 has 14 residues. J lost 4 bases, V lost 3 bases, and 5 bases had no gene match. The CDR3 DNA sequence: TGTGCCAGCAGTTTCGCGGGAGGCAGTTACGAGCAGTACTTC. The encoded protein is CASSFAGGSYEQYF.

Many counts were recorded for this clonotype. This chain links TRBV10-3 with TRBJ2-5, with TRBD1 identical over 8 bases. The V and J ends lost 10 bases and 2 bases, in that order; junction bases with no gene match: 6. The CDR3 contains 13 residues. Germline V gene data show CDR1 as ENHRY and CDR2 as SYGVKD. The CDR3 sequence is CATGDRQQETQYF. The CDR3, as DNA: TGTGCCACCGGGGACAGGCAGCAAGAGACCCAGTACTTC.

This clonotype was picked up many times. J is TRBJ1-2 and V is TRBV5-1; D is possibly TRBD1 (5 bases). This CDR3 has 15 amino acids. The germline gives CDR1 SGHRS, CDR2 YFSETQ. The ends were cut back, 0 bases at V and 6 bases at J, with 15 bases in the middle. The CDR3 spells CASSLAEGVADGYTF. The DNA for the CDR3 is TGCGCCAGCAGCTTGGCGGAAGGGGTGGCTGATGGCTACACCTTC.

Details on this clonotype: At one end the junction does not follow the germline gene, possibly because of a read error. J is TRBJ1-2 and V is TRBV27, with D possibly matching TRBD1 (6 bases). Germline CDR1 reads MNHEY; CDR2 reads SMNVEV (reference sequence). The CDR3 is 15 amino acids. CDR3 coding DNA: TGTGCCAGCACTTTATACCCTACAGGGAACTATGGCTACACCTTC. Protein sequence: CASTLYPTGNYGYTF.

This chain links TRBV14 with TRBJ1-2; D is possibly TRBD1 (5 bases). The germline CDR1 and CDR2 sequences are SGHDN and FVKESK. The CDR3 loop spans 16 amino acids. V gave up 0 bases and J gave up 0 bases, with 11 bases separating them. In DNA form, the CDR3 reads TGTGCCAGCAGCCAAGAGGTGACAGAAACTAACTATGGCTACACCTTC. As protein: CASSQEVTETNYGYTF.

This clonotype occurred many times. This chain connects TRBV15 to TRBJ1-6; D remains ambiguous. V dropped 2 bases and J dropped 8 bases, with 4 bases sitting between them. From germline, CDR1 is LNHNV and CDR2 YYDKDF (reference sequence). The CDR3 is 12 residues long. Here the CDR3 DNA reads TGTGCCACCAGCAGACTTGATTCACCCCTCCACTTT. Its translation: CATSRLDSPLHF. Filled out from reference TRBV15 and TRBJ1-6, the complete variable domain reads DAMVIQNPRYQVTQFGKPVTLSCSQTLNHNVMYWYQQKSSQAPKLLFHYYDKDFNNEADTPDNFQSRRPNTSFCFLDIRSPGLGDTAMYLCATSRLDSPLHFGNGTRLTVT.

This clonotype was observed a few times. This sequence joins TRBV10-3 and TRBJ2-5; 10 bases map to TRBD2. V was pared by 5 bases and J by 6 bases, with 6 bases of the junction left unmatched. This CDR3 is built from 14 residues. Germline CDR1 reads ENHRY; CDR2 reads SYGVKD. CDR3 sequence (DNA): TGTGCCATCAGTCTAGCGGGAGAAAGGAAGACCCAGTACTTC. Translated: CAISLAGERKTQYF.

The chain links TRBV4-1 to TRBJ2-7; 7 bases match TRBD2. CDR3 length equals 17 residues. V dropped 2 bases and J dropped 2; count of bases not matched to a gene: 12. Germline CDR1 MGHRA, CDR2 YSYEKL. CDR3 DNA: TGCGCCAGCAGCCAACTCACTAGCGCTTACGGCACCTACGAGCAGTACTTC. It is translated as CASSQLTSAYGTYEQYF.

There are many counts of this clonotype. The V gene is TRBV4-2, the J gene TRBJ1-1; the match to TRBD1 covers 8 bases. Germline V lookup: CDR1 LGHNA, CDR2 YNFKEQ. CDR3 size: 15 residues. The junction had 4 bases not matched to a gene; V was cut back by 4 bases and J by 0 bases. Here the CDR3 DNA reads TGTGCCAGCAGCCTCCCGGACAGGGTGAACACTGAAGCTTTCTTT. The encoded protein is CASSLPDRVNTEAFF.

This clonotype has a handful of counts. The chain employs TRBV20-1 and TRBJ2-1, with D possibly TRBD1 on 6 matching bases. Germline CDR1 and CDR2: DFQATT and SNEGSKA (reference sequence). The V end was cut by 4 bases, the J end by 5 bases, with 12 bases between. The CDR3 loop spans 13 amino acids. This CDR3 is CSATVQGHNEQFF. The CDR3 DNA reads TGCAGTGCTACGGTACAGGGTCACAATGAGCAGTTCTTC.

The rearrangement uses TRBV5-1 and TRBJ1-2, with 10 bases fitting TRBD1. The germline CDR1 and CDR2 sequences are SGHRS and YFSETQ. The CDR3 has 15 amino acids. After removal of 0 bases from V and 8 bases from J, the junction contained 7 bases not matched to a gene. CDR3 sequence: CASSLEGTGASGYTF. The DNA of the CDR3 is TGCGCCAGCAGCTTGGAGGGGACAGGGGCCTCCGGCTACACCTTC.

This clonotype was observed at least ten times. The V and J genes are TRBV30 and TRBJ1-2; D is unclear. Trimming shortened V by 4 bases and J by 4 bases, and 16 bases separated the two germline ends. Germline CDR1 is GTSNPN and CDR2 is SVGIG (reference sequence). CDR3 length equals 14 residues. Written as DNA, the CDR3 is TGTGCCTGGAAGTTGGCAGGTGGAACCTATGGCTACACCTTC. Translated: CAWKLAGGTYGYTF.

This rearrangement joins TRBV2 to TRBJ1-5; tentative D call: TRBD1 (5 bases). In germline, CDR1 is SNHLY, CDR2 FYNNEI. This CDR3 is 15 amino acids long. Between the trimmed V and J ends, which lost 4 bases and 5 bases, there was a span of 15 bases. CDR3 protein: CASSAEPTEYQPQHF. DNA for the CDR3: TGTGCCAGCAGTGCGGAACCGACAGAGTATCAGCCCCAGCATTTT.